The rows below give T cell receptor beta chains drawn from one sample of a study of T cells expressing NK-cell markers. Following a re-call of the 5' RACE reads, TCRdb has one entry per CDR3 protein and lacks DNA. This sample carries some 460,000 distinct CDR3 sequences, with over 1.3% going to the ten biggest clones. Sequencing was performed on blood T cells: a sorted CD56 or NKG2C T cell subset, CD4+ or CD8+ T cells, or bulk PBMC T cells (not recorded which). These receptors came from a woman in her forties or fifties in good health. CDR3s include the opening cysteine and the closing phenylalanine or tryptophan.

CDR3 protein	CDR3 length	J gene	V gene
CASQLGLAVQALNTGELFF	19	TRBJ2-2	TRBV5-1
CASSRDTGGAFF	12	TRBJ1-1	TRBV10-1
CASRTGTVGTGELFF	15	TRBJ2-2	TRBV5-1
CASTTNHPSGYTF	13	TRBJ1-2	TRBV7-9
CASRNRSHEQFF	12	TRBJ2-1	TRBV5-1
CASSLSGRGNEQFF	14	TRBJ2-1	TRBV5-1
CASRYDDGYTF	11	TRBJ1-2	TRBV12-3/TRBV12-4
CSVRTTGIYEQYF	13	TRBJ2-7	TRBV29-1
CASEGGRRFGGTDTQYF	17	TRBJ2-3	TRBV12-3/TRBV12-4
CASSERTVPQLF	12	TRBJ2-1	TRBV2
CASSGASRTAFF	12	TRBJ1-1	TRBV11-2
CASSYLAVEQFF	12	TRBJ2-1	TRBV6-2/TRBV6-3
CSATEIRFRNEQFF	14	TRBJ2-1	TRBV20-1
CASSLEASGKAGELFF	16	TRBJ2-2	TRBV7-6
CASSRRPGLKETQYF	15	TRBJ2-5	TRBV7-3
CASSLGEGSTEAFF	14	TRBJ1-1	TRBV5-1
CASSEAGLAGDTGELFF	17	TRBJ2-2	TRBV6-1
CSASTSGRVNYEQYF	15	TRBJ2-7	TRBV20-1
CASSLVLRSARGEETQYF	18	TRBJ2-5	TRBV5-1
CATSREGVLNIQYF	14	TRBJ2-4	TRBV15
CASSLELVEEQFF	13	TRBJ2-1	TRBV7-9
CASASTDRNEQFF	13	TRBJ2-1	TRBV5-1
CASSSPGQNNEQFF	14	TRBJ2-1	TRBV27
CASSLSAGGLTGDEQFF	17	TRBJ2-1	TRBV7-8
CASSLGGLPEDTQYF	15	TRBJ2-5	TRBV11-3
CASSLQKTSRGAPEAFF	17	TRBJ1-1	TRBV5-1
CASSPPRLAGYQETQYF	17	TRBJ2-5	TRBV18
CASSLANRVGELFF	14	TRBJ2-2	TRBV5-1
CSVVEFPYNEQFF	13	TRBJ2-1	TRBV29-1
CSATNRPPGIGGYEQYF	17	TRBJ2-7	TRBV20-1
CAIRGGQGTDIQYF	14	TRBJ2-4	TRBV10-3
CASKDRDRGFTGELFF	16	TRBJ2-2	TRBV5-1
CAWRLSGSYNEQFF	14	TRBJ2-1	TRBV30
CSVATSGLKETQYF	14	TRBJ2-5	TRBV29-1
CATSDSGGGSNQPQHF	16	TRBJ1-5	TRBV24-1
CASSRGPGFNYGYTF	15	TRBJ1-2	TRBV12-3/TRBV12-4
CASSTGTSSQETQYF	15	TRBJ2-5	TRBV7-2
CATGRGGETQYF	12	TRBJ2-5	TRBV2
CASSQQSKGGSDTQYF	16	TRBJ2-3	TRBV4-1
CASSRRTSGLNTGELFF	17	TRBJ2-2	TRBV7-2
CASSFSSNEQYF	12	TRBJ2-7	TRBV5-1
CASSLGTYRDTEAFF	15	TRBJ1-1	TRBV5-1
CASSYGILAGGLETQYF	17	TRBJ2-5	TRBV6-5
CASSLALWGSPDTQYF	16	TRBJ2-3	TRBV5-1
CASSHRGDTEAFF	13	TRBJ1-1	TRBV3-1
CASSLWADTQYF	12	TRBJ2-3	TRBV7-9
CATSRVTRRGTGELFF	16	TRBJ2-2	TRBV15
CATSDPGLAGGGDEQFF	17	TRBJ2-1	TRBV24-1
CASSLGGGVRSTEAFF	16	TRBJ1-1	TRBV5-1
CSARDYRTRQETQYF	15	TRBJ2-5	TRBV20-1
CASKVQGWDNEQFF	14	TRBJ2-1	TRBV12-3/TRBV12-4
CASSEWEIQYF	11	TRBJ2-4	TRBV10-2
CASRGAASSYEQYF	14	TRBJ2-7	TRBV6-5
CASSSGLRDEQFF	13	TRBJ2-1	TRBV11-3
CSARVGLAGYNEQFF	15	TRBJ2-1	TRBV20-1
CASSSGTSGSQDTQYF	16	TRBJ2-3	TRBV2